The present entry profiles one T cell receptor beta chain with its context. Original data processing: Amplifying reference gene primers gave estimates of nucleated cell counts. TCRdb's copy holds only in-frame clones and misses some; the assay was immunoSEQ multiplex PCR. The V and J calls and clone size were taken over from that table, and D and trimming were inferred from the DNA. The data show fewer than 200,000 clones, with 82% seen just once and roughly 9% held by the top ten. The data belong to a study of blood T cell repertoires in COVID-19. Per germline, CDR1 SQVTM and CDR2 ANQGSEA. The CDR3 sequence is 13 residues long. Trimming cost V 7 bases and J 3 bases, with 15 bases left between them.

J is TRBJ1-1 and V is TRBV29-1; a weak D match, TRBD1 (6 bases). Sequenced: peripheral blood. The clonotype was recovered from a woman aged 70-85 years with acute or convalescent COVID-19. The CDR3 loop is CSGTPGHHTEAFF. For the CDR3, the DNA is TGCAGCGGAACGCCGGGACACCACACTGAAGCTTTCTTT.